Ten or more counts support the clone carrying this T cell receptor beta chain. Its antigen remains unknown. RNA transcripts provided the template for amplifying TCR beta CDR3 regions. Investigators did first-round RT-PCR with HTBI primers, then second-round multiplex PCR. Each CDR3 protein is one row after TCRdb ran MiXCR on the multiplex PCR reads. The table shows about 620,000 distinct CDR3 sequences, with about 20% occurring only once. CDR1 is MNHEY, CDR2 SVGAGI, per germline. The length of the CDR3 is 15 residues. The V end was cut by 5 bases, the J end by 4 bases, with 17 bases between. This specimen comes from a study of Graves' ophthalmopathy and Graves' hyperthyroidism. Aged 18 to 65, the patients with hyperthyroidism had under 2 months' duration and were newly diagnosed. None of the included patients had other autoimmune diseases, uncontrolled infections, pregnancy or lactation, as these led to exclusion.

Study-wide findings and caveats: It was with around 70% sensitivity and approximately 72% specificity that the model predicted ophthalmopathy progression.

The chain has TRBV6-5 and TRBJ1-2, with D perhaps TRBD1 (5 bases). Sequencing was done on a sample of peripheral blood. The TCR comes from a woman under 30 with stable Graves' hyperthyroidism. Some clones in this sample may be carry-over from other donors' samples. The CDR3 nucleotides are TGTGCCAGCAGTACTCGGGGGGAGGGGTCCTATGGCTACACCTTC. Translating gives CASSTRGEGSYGYTF.